The next 21 T cell receptor beta chains were all read from a single sample in a study of Tregs in tolerant kidney transplant recipients. CFSE-labeled recipient PBMCs were cultured 6 days with irradiated graft donor PBMCs, then FACS-sorted. For these TCRs, the target antigens are not known. Some clones are missing from TCRdb's copy, which holds only in-frame ones; the method was immunoSEQ multiplex PCR. Of just over 15,000 clones in the sample, more than 50% were seen once. Sample: CD4+ T cells from blood cultured with allogeneic cells, taken before the transplant. These receptors came from a human patient who received a combined kidney and bone marrow transplant.

This chain links TRBV11-2 with TRBJ1-1; 11 bases align to TRBD1. This CDR3 contains 16 residues. CDR1 and CDR2 (germline): SGHAT, FQNNGV. V shed 3 bases, J shed 10 bases, and the junction held 13 bases outside the gene matches. Here the CDR3 DNA reads TGTGCCAGCAGCTTGGCCGGGGGACAGGGGGTTGAGGGAGCTTTCTTT. The encoded protein is CASSLAGGQGVEGAFF.

In this sample, this clone is medium-sized. For the CDR3, the DNA is TGTGCCATCAGCAACAGTGAAGAAAAACTGTTTTTT. Residues: CAISNSEEKLFF. The V and J genes are TRBV10-3 and TRBJ1-4; no reliable D call. This CDR3 has 12 residues. Germline CDR1 is ENHRY and CDR2 is SYGVKD. The V and J ends lost 6 bases and 8 bases respectively, with 10 bases between them.

In its sample, this clone was seen a few times. The V and J genes are TRBV7-9 and TRBJ2-1; 11 nucleotides align to TRBD2. The V segment lost 5 bases and the J segment 6 bases; nucleotides outside the gene matches: 18. The CDR3 has 19 amino acids. Germline V gives CDR1 SEHNR, CDR2 FQNEAQ (reference sequence). The CDR3 loop reads CASSPLAGATTTGANEQFF. In DNA form, the CDR3 reads TGTGCCAGCAGCCCACTAGCGGGAGCTACTACTACTGGGGCCAATGAGCAGTTCTTC.

This clone was seen more than once but under ten times. This sequence joins TRBV5-1 and TRBJ2-3; 8 bases fit TRBD1. The CDR3 has 18 residues. The germline V gene has CDR1 SGHRS and CDR2 YFSETQ. Losses at the gene ends were 0 bases for V and 1 base for J; bases not matched to a gene: 10. DNA of the CDR3: TGCGCCAGCAGCTTGGCCCCGCAGGGGGCTGGTGGCACAGATACGCAGTATTTT. Its translation is CASSLAPQGAGGTDTQYF.

This clone showed up just a few times. The chain uses TRBV6-9 and TRBJ1-5, with D possibly matching TRBD1 (5 bases). The V end was cut by 4 bases, the J end by 4 bases, with 14 bases between. This CDR3 has 15 amino acids. CDR1 MNHGY and CDR2 SVAAGI come from the germline V gene. The CDR3 reads CASSLGRAINQPQHF. In nucleotides, the CDR3 is TGTGCCAGCAGTTTGGGCAGGGCTATAAATCAGCCCCAGCATTTT.

The rearrangement links TRBV7-3 to TRBJ1-2; 7 positions match TRBD1. The germline V gene encodes CDR1 SGHTA and CDR2 FQGTGA. After removal of 8 bases from V and 0 bases from J, the junction contained 6 bases not matched to a gene. This CDR3 spans 14 amino acids. In DNA form, the CDR3 reads TGTGCCAGCCGACAGGGCCTAGCTAACTATGGCTACACCTTC. Translated, it gives CASRQGLANYGYTF.

The count of this clone is one. The chain recombines TRBV27 with TRBJ2-7, with D possibly matching TRBD2 (5 bases). The length of the CDR3 is 14 residues. Germline lookup yields CDR1 MNHEY and CDR2 SMNVEV (reference sequence). The germline V and J ends were trimmed by 5 bases and 0 bases, with 11 bases remaining between them. Here the CDR3 DNA reads TGTGCCAGCAGTCGTCCCGGGAACTCCTACGAGCAGTACTTC. Translation: CASSRPGNSYEQYF.

The J gene is TRBJ1-5, the V gene TRBV7-8, with D possibly matching TRBD1 (6 bases). CDR3 length: 17 amino acids. Germline V gives CDR1 SGHVS, CDR2 FQNEAQ. V lost 2 bases to trimming and J lost 1 base, with 15 bases between them. The CDR3 protein is CASSLFPGGLSNQPQHF. In DNA form, the CDR3 reads TGTGCCAGCAGCTTATTCCCCGGGGGGCTCAGCAATCAGCCCCAGCATTTT.

The V and J genes are TRBV7-9 and TRBJ2-1; TRBD1 is a possible D gene (5 bases). Between the trimmed V and J ends, which lost 7 bases and 0 bases, there was a span of 13 bases. Looked up from germline, CDR1 is SEHNR and CDR2 is FQNEAQ (reference sequence). This CDR3 contains 15 residues. CDR3 sequence reads: CASILGAPSYNEQFF. In DNA, the CDR3 is TGTGCCAGCATCCTAGGGGCACCCTCCTACAATGAGCAGTTCTTC. Full variable domain (rest looked up from reference TRBV7-9 and TRBJ2-1): DTGVSQNPRHKITKRGQNVTFRCDPISEHNRLYWYRQTLGQGPEFLTYFQNEAQLEKSRLLSDRFSAERPKGSFSTLEIQRTEQGDSAMYLCASILGAPSYNEQFFGPGTRLTVL.

This clone was seen a handful of times. The chain recombines TRBV4-1 with TRBJ2-1, with D tentatively TRBD1 (6 bases). With 4 bases removed from V and 2 bases from J, the gap between germline ends came to 12 bases. In germline, CDR1 is MGHRA, CDR2 YSYEKL. The CDR3 contains 15 residues. The CDR3 sequence: CASSRSGHTYNEQFF. The CDR3 DNA follows: TGCGCCAGCAGCCGCTCGGGACACACCTACAATGAGCAGTTCTTC.

CDR3 coding DNA: TGTGCCAGCAGCTTCCCAGGCCCTAATTCACCCCTCCACTTT. Translation: CASSFPGPNSPLHF. The chain has TRBV5-6 and TRBJ1-6; D gene uncertain. Germline CDR1 SGHDT, CDR2 YYEEEE. The CDR3 length is 14 residues. V shed 2 bases and J shed 6 bases, with 9 bases lying between them.

This chain links TRBV18 with TRBJ2-1; 8 bases align to TRBD1. This CDR3 region has 16 residues. The V gene's germline CDR1 is KGHSH and CDR2 LQKENI. V lost 2 bases to trimming and J lost 9 bases; unmatched junction nucleotides: 12. CDR3 coding DNA: TGTGCCAGCTCACCAATTCCGGGACAGGATCTTATTGAGCAGTTCTTC. Translating gives CASSPIPGQDLIEQFF.

The rearrangement uses TRBV19 and TRBJ2-7, with 9 bases that match TRBD1. V gave up 2 bases and J gave up 5 bases; unmatched junction bases: 7. Germline CDR1 LNHDA, CDR2 SQIVND (reference sequence). The length of the CDR3 is 15 residues. The CDR3 loop reads CASSIMGQGGHEQYF. CDR3 coding DNA: TGTGCCAGTAGTATAATGGGACAGGGTGGCCACGAGCAGTACTTC.

This clone was seen a few times. The gene calls are TRBV11-3 and TRBJ2-2; tentatively, D is TRBD1 (6 bases). CDR3 length equals 15 residues. Germline CDR1 is SGHNT and CDR2 is YENEEA. V lost 3 bases to trimming and J lost 5 bases, with 13 bases between them. CDR3 protein: CASSFRPDRTGELFF. The CDR3 DNA is TGTGCCAGCAGCTTCCGCCCTGACAGGACCGGGGAGCTGTTTTTT.

This chain uses TRBV19 with TRBJ2-3, with unresolved D. CDR3 length equals 15 residues. Trimming shortened V by 6 bases and J by 0 bases, and 13 bases separated the two germline ends. The V gene's germline CDR1 is LNHDA and CDR2 SQIVND (reference sequence). The CDR3, as DNA: TGTGCCAGTAGATATGAGCCGACTAGCACAGATACGCAGTATTTT. This gives the protein CASRYEPTSTDTQYF.

This clone has a handful of counts. The J gene is TRBJ1-2, the V gene TRBV7-3; D may be TRBD1 (6 bases). The CDR3 has 13 residues. The V and J ends lost 5 bases and 4 bases respectively, with 11 bases between them. Germline V gene data show CDR1 as SGHTA and CDR2 as FQGTGA. CDR3 bases: TGTGCCAGCAGCGCAGGGGCTTCCTATGGCTACACCTTC. Encoded protein: CASSAGASYGYTF.

V and J are TRBV7-2 and TRBJ1-4, with TRBD1 identical over 8 bases. Trimming at V came to 3 bases and at J to 1 base, leaving 7 bases not matched to a gene. Germline V CDR1 and CDR2: SGHTA, FQGNSA. The CDR3 runs 17 residues. The CDR3 nucleotides are TGTGCCAGCAGCTTCCGGGACAGGCACGTAACTAATGAAAAACTGTTTTTT. Translated, it gives CASSFRDRHVTNEKLFF.

This chain connects TRBV18 to TRBJ2-3; 10 nucleotides agree with TRBD2. The length of the CDR3 is 17 residues. Unmatched junction bases numbered 6, after V lost 3 bases and J lost 0 bases. Germline CDR1 reads KGHSH; CDR2 reads LQKENI. DNA for the CDR3: TGTGCCAGCTCACCTTTTTCTAGCGGGGGAAGCACAGATACGCAGTATTTT. Protein product: CASSPFSSGGSTDTQYF.

The chain joins TRBV7-2 to TRBJ2-2; 14 bases are a match to TRBD2. The CDR3 covers 19 residues. J was trimmed by 0 bases and V by 5 bases; bases with no gene match: 8. The germline CDR1 and CDR2 sequences are SGHTA and FQGNSA. The CDR3 coding sequence is TGTGCCAGCAGCCCAAGGGGACTAGCGGGGGCGCCGAACACCGGGGAGCTGTTTTTT. It specifies CASSPRGLAGAPNTGELFF.

This clone was detected only a few times. Other DNA sequences of this sample code for an identical CDR3. The V gene is TRBV7-2, the J gene TRBJ1-1; D is undetermined. Germline V gene data show CDR1 as SGHTA and CDR2 as FQGNSA. Trimming took off 5 bases at V and 3 bases at J, with 13 bases between the two ends. This CDR3 comprises 14 residues. For the CDR3, the DNA is TGTGCCAGCAGCCTAGATGGCAGGCACACTGAAGCTTTCTTT. This sequence encodes CASSLDGRHTEAFF.

The rearrangement links TRBV29-1 to TRBJ1-1; D is unresolved. The ends were cut back, 4 bases at V and 0 bases at J, with 9 bases in the middle. Per the germline V gene, CDR1 is SQVTM and CDR2 is ANQGSEA. The CDR3 extends over 13 amino acids. CDR3 nucleotides: TGCAGCGTTGTTCGGCAGGTGAACACTGAAGCTTTCTTT. The encoded protein is CSVVRQVNTEAFF. The variable domain in full, completed from reference TRBV29-1 and TRBJ1-1, reads SAVISQKPSRDICQRGTSLTIQCQVDSQVTMMFWYRQQPGQSLTLIATANQGSEATYESGFVIDKFPISRPNLTFSTLTVSNMSPEDSSIYLCSVVRQVNTEAFFGQGTRLTVV.